The 29 T cell receptor beta chains below were found in one sample sequenced in a study of siplizumab effects on memory and regulatory T cells. Repertoires were generated with immunoSEQ multiplex PCR, while TCRdb's copy carries only in-frame clones and drops some. The table records approximately 75,000 clones, around 93% of them present only once. The sequencing sample was made of CD8+ T cells sorted from blood. These receptors all stem from a human donor in good health.

The chain employs TRBV19 and TRBJ1-3; possibly TRBD1 for D (5 bases). Trimming shortened V by 7 bases and J by 14 bases, and 12 bases separated the two germline ends. Germline-derived CDR1 and CDR2 are LNHDA and SQIVND (reference sequence). CDR3 size: 10 residues. Written as DNA, the CDR3 is TGTGCCAGTAAAGGGACGGAACTATATTTT. Amino acid sequence: CASKGTELYF.

This chain joins TRBV14 and TRBJ2-1, with a weak D call TRBD2 (6 bases). Germline V lookup: CDR1 SGHDN, CDR2 FVKESK. The V end was cut by 4 bases, the J end by 0 bases, with 10 bases between. The CDR3 covers 15 residues. As DNA, the CDR3 is TGTGCCAGCAGCCGCGACGGGGGCTCCTACAATGAGCAGTTCTTC. This translates into CASSRDGGSYNEQFF.

The chain couples TRBV5-4 to TRBJ1-2; 10 nucleotides match TRBD1. CDR3 length: 14 residues. The V and J ends lost 3 bases and 3 bases, in that order; junction bases with no gene match: 2. Germline CDR1 SGHNT, CDR2 YYREEE (reference sequence). The CDR3 sequence: CASSSGTGDYGYTF. CDR3 DNA: TGTGCCAGCAGCTCAGGGACAGGGGACTATGGCTACACCTTC.

In regard to this clone: The sample has other DNA sequences that encode this CDR3 too. The chain recombines TRBV6-4 with TRBJ2-3; 12 bases align to TRBD2. This CDR3 has 15 amino acids. The germline CDR1 and CDR2 sequences are MRHNA and SNTAGT. V lost 6 bases, J lost 3 bases, and 4 bases stayed unmatched. In DNA form, the CDR3 reads TGTGCCAGCAGCGTACTAGCGGGGGGTACAGATACGCAGTATTTT. As protein: CASSVLAGGTDTQYF.

This clone has only one observation. V usage is TRBV25-1 and J usage is TRBJ1-6; the D gene is possibly TRBD1 (5 bases). The CDR3 totals 17 residues. Trimming left V 2 bases short and J 8 bases short, with 19 bases between. Germline lookup yields CDR1 MGHDK and CDR2 SYGVNS. CDR3 bases: TGTGCCAGCAGTGAACCTACGGTGGCCAGGGCTGATTCACCCCTCCACTTT. As protein: CASSEPTVARADSPLHF.

The chain uses TRBV11-2 and TRBJ1-2; D unresolved. The V end lost 0 bases, the J end lost 8 bases, and 13 bases lay between the germline ends. CDR1 is SGHAT, CDR2 FQNNGV, per germline. The CDR3 length is 14 residues. The DNA for the CDR3 is TGTGCCAGCAGCTTAGATCACTTGGGAAAGGGCTACACCTTC. Its translation is CASSLDHLGKGYTF.

This chain connects TRBV19 to TRBJ2-7, with TRBD1 matching 10 bases. The CDR3 consists of 14 residues. J gave up 3 bases and V 4 bases, and 3 bases lay outside the gene matches. CDR1 is LNHDA, CDR2 SQIVND, per germline (reference sequence). The CDR3 DNA follows: TGTGCCAGTAGTAGAGGGACAGGGGACTACGAGCAGTACTTC. This sequence encodes CASSRGTGDYEQYF.

V and J are TRBV29-1 and TRBJ2-5, with D hard to call. Trimming pared 0 bases from V and 2 bases from J, leaving 10 bases between. Germline CDR1 is SQVTM and CDR2 is ANQGSEA. The CDR3 has 14 amino acids. The CDR3 loop is CSVEDPDPQETQYF. The CDR3 DNA reads TGCAGCGTTGAAGACCCAGACCCTCAAGAGACCCAGTACTTC.

The rearrangement joins TRBV4-3 to TRBJ2-7; the D gene is possibly TRBD1 (6 bases). Deletions cut 2 bases from V and 5 bases from J, with 13 bases between. CDR3 size: 14 residues. Per the germline V gene, CDR1 is LGHNA and CDR2 is YSLEER. CDR3 nucleotide sequence: TGCGCCAGCAGCCAAATAAACAGGGCCCACGAGCAGTACTTC. Amino acid sequence: CASSQINRAHEQYF.

V is TRBV11-2 and J is TRBJ1-2; maybe TRBD1 (5 bases). V was clipped by 3 bases and J by 4 bases, with 15 bases between them. CDR3 length equals 15 residues. The germline gives CDR1 SGHAT, CDR2 FQNNGV. Written as DNA, the CDR3 is TGTGCCAGCAGCTTCCCATTGGGGGGTTTCTATGGCTACACCTTC. This encodes CASSFPLGGFYGYTF.

The V gene is TRBV9, the J gene TRBJ1-2; 7 nucleotides agree with TRBD1. Germline V gene lookup returns CDR1 SGDLS and CDR2 YYNGEE. J lost 4 bases, V lost 4 bases, and 13 bases had no gene match. CDR3 length: 16 amino acids. DNA for the CDR3: TGTGCCAGCAGCCTCTCGCAGGGGGAGAGTTTCTATGGCTACACCTTC. Its translation is CASSLSQGESFYGYTF.

The chain joins TRBV4-1 to TRBJ1-2; no reliable D call. The germline CDR1 and CDR2 sequences are MGHRA and YSYEKL. The CDR3 sequence is 14 residues long. The V and J ends lost 1 base and 5 bases respectively, with 11 bases between them. CDR3 sequence (DNA): TGCGCCAGCAGCCAAGCCGCAGGTGCATATGGCTACACCTTC. This translates into CASSQAAGAYGYTF.

This chain connects TRBV29-1 to TRBJ2-7, with D uncertain. The CDR3 sequence is 11 residues long. Between the trimmed V and J ends, which lost 4 bases and 4 bases, there was a span of 8 bases. In germline, CDR1 is SQVTM, CDR2 ANQGSEA. The CDR3 loop is CSVVSQYEQYF. CDR3 bases: TGCAGCGTTGTAAGTCAGTACGAGCAGTACTTC.

The genes are TRBV7-6 and TRBJ2-1; tentatively, D is TRBD2 (5 bases). Per the germline V gene, CDR1 is SGHVS and CDR2 is FNYEAQ. Trimming shortened V by 3 bases and J by 10 bases, and 19 bases separated the two germline ends. This CDR3 has 15 residues. CDR3 DNA sequence: TGTGCCAGCAGCTTTGTGGACTCGCTACCCGGGGAGCAGTTCTTC. Its translation: CASSFVDSLPGEQFF.

The genes are TRBV19 and TRBJ1-5, with 7 nucleotides matching TRBD1. J gave up 0 bases and V 1 base, and 0 bases lay outside the gene matches. The CDR3 runs 15 residues. Germline assignment: CDR1 LNHDA and CDR2 SQIVND (reference sequence). The CDR3: CASSIGTGSNQPQHF. Here the CDR3 DNA reads TGTGCCAGTAGTATAGGGACAGGTAGCAATCAGCCCCAGCATTTT.

The rearrangement links TRBV9 to TRBJ2-5, with 7 bases aligning to TRBD2. Germline-derived CDR1 and CDR2 are SGDLS and YYNGEE. The V and J ends lost 2 bases and 2 bases, in that order; junction bases with no gene match: 3. The CDR3 covers 14 residues. This CDR3 reads CASSVWGGQETQYF. CDR3 DNA: TGTGCCAGCAGCGTCTGGGGGGGGCAAGAGACCCAGTACTTC.

V and J are TRBV6-1 and TRBJ2-7; 11 bases line up with TRBD2. Germline loops: CDR1 MNHNS, CDR2 SASEGT. Trimming at V came to 7 bases and at J to 4 bases, leaving 9 bases not matched to a gene. There are 15 residues in the CDR3. This chain's CDR3 is CASTDSSGGGYEQYF. Here the CDR3 DNA reads TGTGCCAGCACCGACAGTAGCGGGGGGGGGTACGAGCAGTACTTC.

This chain joins TRBV4-1 and TRBJ2-3; TRBD2 matches 15 bases. Germline assignment: CDR1 MGHRA and CDR2 YSYEKL. V was pared by 5 bases and J by 4 bases, with 19 bases of the junction left unmatched. This CDR3 region has 21 residues. CDR3 in amino acids: CASSAPGNRGLAGGRADTQYF. The CDR3 nucleotides are TGCGCCAGCAGCGCCCCCGGGAATAGAGGACTAGCGGGGGGGCGGGCAGATACGCAGTATTTT.

V is TRBV4-2 and J is TRBJ1-1, with TRBD1 matching over 11 bases. Germline V gene sequence: CDR1 LGHNA, CDR2 YNFKEQ. The J segment lost 5 bases and the V segment lost 3 bases, leaving 5 bases of the junction unmatched. The CDR3 is 15 amino acids. Here the CDR3 reads CASSHPGQGDTEAFF. The CDR3 DNA sequence: TGTGCCAGCAGCCACCCGGGACAGGGGGATACTGAAGCTTTCTTT.

This chain connects TRBV30 to TRBJ1-5; D is undetermined. This CDR3 contains 13 residues. With 2 bases removed from V and 4 bases from J, the gap between germline ends came to 9 bases. Germline CDR1 and CDR2: GTSNPN and SVGIG (reference sequence). CDR3 region: CAWSSASNQPQHF. CDR3 in DNA: TGTGCCTGGAGTTCGGCTTCGAATCAGCCCCAGCATTTT.

This chain links TRBV4-3 with TRBJ2-7; TRBD2 is a possible D gene (5 bases). Trimming removed 0 bases from V and 3 bases from J, with 12 bases in between. Germline V lookup: CDR1 LGHNA, CDR2 YSLEER. The CDR3 spans 15 residues. In nucleotides, the CDR3 is TGCGCCAGCAGCCAAGATCGAGAGGGATACTACGAGCAGTACTTC. It translates to CASSQDREGYYEQYF.

The chain couples TRBV5-4 to TRBJ1-1; D might be TRBD1 (5 bases). V was trimmed by 4 bases and J by 6 bases, leaving 13 bases between them. The CDR3 runs 13 residues. Germline V gene data show CDR1 as SGHNT and CDR2 as YYREEE (reference sequence). The CDR3 DNA reads TGTGCCAGCAGCCCGCCGGGGACGCCTGAAGCTTTCTTT. Translating it yields CASSPPGTPEAFF.

V usage is TRBV28 and J usage is TRBJ2-7; D uncertain. CDR1 is MDHEN, CDR2 SYDVKM, per germline. This CDR3 spans 15 amino acids. The germline V and J ends were trimmed by 6 bases and 5 bases, with 20 bases remaining between them. The CDR3 loop reads CASSALSYVADEQYF. The CDR3 DNA is TGTGCCAGCAGCGCCCTGAGTTATGTAGCCGACGAGCAGTACTTC.

The chain joins TRBV19 to TRBJ2-2, with 8 bases identical to TRBD2. The CDR3 is made up of 15 amino acids. CDR1 is LNHDA, CDR2 SQIVND, per germline (reference sequence). V lost 5 bases, J lost 4 bases, and 6 bases stayed unmatched. The CDR3: CASSWGTRATGELFF. CDR3 DNA: TGTGCCAGTAGTTGGGGGACTAGGGCCACCGGGGAGCTGTTTTTT.

The chain links TRBV19 to TRBJ1-1; 7 positions agree with TRBD1. The CDR3 is 15 amino acids. Trimming took 7 bases from V and 3 from J; bases not matched to a gene: 11. The germline gives CDR1 LNHDA, CDR2 SQIVND (reference sequence). The CDR3 sequence is CASINYRGMDTEAFF. CDR3 DNA sequence: TGTGCCAGTATCAATTACAGGGGCATGGACACTGAAGCTTTCTTT. Full variable domain (rest looked up from reference TRBV19 and TRBJ1-1): DGGITQSPKYLFRKEGQNVTLSCEQNLNHDAMYWYRQDPGQGLRLIYYSQIVNDFQKGDIAEGYSVSREKKESFPLTVTSAQKNPTAFYLCASINYRGMDTEAFFGQGTRLTVV.

J is TRBJ2-5 and V is TRBV6-1, with 7 bases lining up with TRBD2. Germline CDR1 and CDR2: MNHNS and SASEGT. The CDR3 is made up of 13 amino acids. V was pared by 6 bases and J by 3 bases, with 4 bases of the junction left unmatched. CDR3 in amino acids: CASRPGLKETQYF. CDR3 nucleotide sequence: TGTGCCAGCAGACCGGGACTAAAAGAGACCCAGTACTTC.

The V call is TRBV5-1, the J call TRBJ2-5, with 7 nucleotides matching TRBD1. The CDR3 covers 15 residues. Germline V gives CDR1 SGHRS, CDR2 YFSETQ. V gave up 4 bases and J gave up 4 bases; unmatched junction bases: 10. CDR3 region: CASSLWQGVVETQYF. The CDR3 DNA sequence: TGCGCCAGCAGCCTGTGGCAGGGGGTCGTAGAGACCCAGTACTTC.

CDR3 sequence reads: CASSAGTGLGSPLHF. The DNA for the CDR3 is TGTGCCAGCAGTGCCGGGACAGGGTTGGGTTCACCCCTCCACTTT. The chain is built from TRBV28 and TRBJ1-6, with 9 bases fitting TRBD1. After removal of 5 bases from V and 9 bases from J, the junction contained 8 bases not matched to a gene. The germline CDR1 and CDR2 sequences are MDHEN and SYDVKM. The CDR3 is 15 residues long.

The chain has TRBV27 and TRBJ2-5; the match to TRBD1 covers 12 bases. The J call may be faulty, since TRBJ2-7 better matches the DNA end. The CDR3 sequence is 13 residues long. The germline CDR1 and CDR2 sequences are MNHEY and SMNVEV (reference sequence). CDR3 coding DNA: TGTGCCACCGGGACAGGGGGCCTCTACGAGCAGTACTTC. Its translation: CATGTGGLYEQYF.